Each of the 21 T cell receptor beta chains below was sequenced from the same sample in a study of blood T cell repertoires in COVID-19. Libraries were prepared by immunoSEQ multiplex PCR; TCRdb keeps only in-frame clonotypes and omits some of them. The sample lists approximately 80,000 clones, approximately 88% seen once, with over 35% in the top ten. Sequenced input: peripheral blood. The receptors derive from a human donor in a cohort sampled during active COVID-19.

This chain connects TRBV5-4 to TRBJ1-1; D perhaps matches TRBD1 (5 bases). The V end was cut by 6 bases, the J end by 1 base, with 19 bases between. The CDR3 runs to 16 residues. Germline V gene lookup returns CDR1 SGHNT and CDR2 YYREEE (reference sequence). CDR3 DNA sequence: TGTGCCAGCACCCTGGGGGGAGGTAGGCGGAACACTGAAGCTTTCTTT. Its translation: CASTLGGGRRNTEAFF. Supplemented by reference TRBV5-4 and TRBJ1-1, the full variable domain reads ETGVTQSPTHLIKTRGQQVTLRCSSQSGHNTVSWYQQALGQGPQFIFQYYREEENGRGNFPPRFSGLQFPNYSSELNVNALELDDSALYLCASTLGGGRRNTEAFFGQGTRLTVV.

The chain recombines TRBV19 with TRBJ2-7; D unresolved. The CDR3 runs to 13 residues. V lost 6 bases, J lost 2 bases, and 11 bases lay in between. Germline CDR1 LNHDA, CDR2 SQIVND (reference sequence). CDR3 region: CASRNELPYEQYF. CDR3 DNA sequence: TGTGCCAGTAGGAACGAGCTCCCCTACGAGCAGTACTTC. The whole variable domain, remainder taken from reference TRBV19 and TRBJ2-7, is DGGITQSPKYLFRKEGQNVTLSCEQNLNHDAMYWYRQDPGQGLRLIYYSQIVNDFQKGDIAEGYSVSREKKESFPLTVTSAQKNPTAFYLCASRNELPYEQYFGPGTRLTVT.

In its sample, this clone ranks as medium-sized. The chain recombines TRBV9 with TRBJ2-5; TRBD2 aligns across 12 bases. The CDR3 is 17 residues long. Germline lookup yields CDR1 SGDLS and CDR2 YYNGEE. V lost 0 bases and J lost 1; bases outside the gene matches: 4. Here the CDR3 reads CASSVDASGGAQETQYF. In DNA form, the CDR3 reads TGTGCCAGCAGCGTAGACGCTAGCGGGGGGGCCCAAGAGACCCAGTACTTC. The full variable domain, its missing parts supplied by reference TRBV9 and TRBJ2-5, is DSGVTQTPKHLITATGQRVTLRCSPRSGDLSVYWYQQSLDQGLQFLIQYYNGEERAKGNILERFSAQQFPDLHSELNLSSLELGDSALYFCASSVDASGGAQETQYFGPGTRLLVL.

This sequence joins TRBV3-1 (or the pseudogene TRBV3-2) and TRBJ1-1; D gene unclear. Germline assignment: CDR1 LGHDT and CDR2 YNNKEL (reference sequence). V lost 1 base, J lost 4 bases, and 10 bases lay in between. This CDR3 is built from 14 residues. This CDR3 reads CASSQGGPGTEAFF. The CDR3 DNA reads as TGTGCCAGCAGCCAAGGAGGGCCTGGCACTGAAGCTTTCTTT.

The rearrangement joins TRBV7-9 to TRBJ1-5; no clear D. The V end lost 5 bases, the J end lost 5 bases, and 13 bases lay between the germline ends. This CDR3 has 14 amino acids. The germline gives CDR1 SEHNR, CDR2 FQNEAQ (reference sequence). CDR3 nucleotides: TGTGCCAGCAGCGCAGACAACAGATATCAGCCCCAGCATTTT. Its translation: CASSADNRYQPQHF.

This chain connects TRBV27 to TRBJ1-1, with D maybe TRBD1 (6 bases). V lost 0 bases and J 7 bases, leaving 9 bases between the germline ends. The CDR3 is 13 residues long. Germline loops: CDR1 MNHEY, CDR2 SMNVEV (reference sequence). The CDR3 nucleotides are TGTGCCAGCAGTTTATCCGGACAGAATGAAGCTTTCTTT. Its translation is CASSLSGQNEAFF.

This rearrangement joins TRBV7-2 to TRBJ2-1; 10 nucleotides agree with TRBD2. This CDR3 has 16 residues. The J segment lost 4 bases and the V segment lost 3 bases, leaving 6 bases of the junction unmatched. Germline V gives CDR1 SGHTA, CDR2 FQGNSA. Here the CDR3 DNA reads TGTGCCAGCAGCTTGCCCCTACTAGCGGGATACAATGAGCAGTTCTTC. Translation: CASSLPLLAGYNEQFF.

The rearrangement uses TRBV20-1 and TRBJ1-2; 7 bases map to TRBD1. Germline values: CDR1 DFQATT, CDR2 SNEGSKA (reference sequence). CDR3 length: 11 residues. V was pared by 6 bases and J by 6 bases, with 4 bases of the junction left unmatched. CDR3 sequence reads: CSAMTGNGYTF. The CDR3 nucleotides read TGCAGTGCGATGACAGGGAATGGCTACACCTTC.

A word on this clone: This same CDR3 is encoded by further DNA sequences in the sample. The rearrangement links TRBV7-3 to TRBJ2-1; maybe TRBD1 (5 bases). The V gene's germline CDR1 is SGHTA and CDR2 FQGTGA. V was shortened by 2 bases and J by 0 bases, with 11 bases between the two germline ends. The CDR3 covers 16 residues. The CDR3 is CASSLWGGSSYNEQFF. The CDR3 region has the DNA TGTGCCAGCAGCTTATGGGGCGGAAGCTCCTACAATGAGCAGTTCTTC.

The chain couples TRBV19 to TRBJ2-7; 7 nucleotides line up with TRBD1. The CDR3 spans 13 residues. The V segment lost 5 bases and the J segment 3 bases; nucleotides outside the gene matches: 4. CDR1 LNHDA and CDR2 SQIVND come from the germline V gene (reference sequence). CDR3 in DNA: TGTGCCAGTAGTTTGGGACAGCACTACGAGCAGTACTTC. Amino acid sequence: CASSLGQHYEQYF.

V is TRBV5-1 and J is TRBJ1-3, with 10 bases that match TRBD1. Unmatched junction bases numbered 7, after V lost 6 bases and J lost 4 bases. The V gene's germline CDR1 is SGHRS and CDR2 YFSETQ. This CDR3 region has 15 residues. The CDR3 bases are TGCGCCAGCAACCAAGGGACAGGGGTCGGAAACACCATATATTTT. Amino acids: CASNQGTGVGNTIYF.

Only one count was recorded for this clone. The chain uses TRBV14 and TRBJ1-4, with 10 bases aligning to TRBD1. J lost 7 bases, V lost 4 bases, and 9 bases had no gene match. The germline V gene has CDR1 SGHDN and CDR2 FVKESK. CDR3 length: 16 residues. This chain's CDR3 is CASSPERGQGSEKLFF. The CDR3 DNA reads TGTGCCAGCAGCCCGGAGCGGGGACAGGGGAGTGAAAAACTGTTTTTT.

The gene calls are TRBV3-1 (or the pseudogene TRBV3-2) and TRBJ2-2; D possibly corresponds to TRBD1 (5 bases). This CDR3 region has 16 residues. Germline CDR1 reads LGHDT; CDR2 reads YNNKEL (reference sequence). The V end lost 0 bases, the J end lost 3 bases, and 11 bases lay between the germline ends. CDR3 residues: CASSQDRAGYTGELFF. The DNA for the CDR3 is TGTGCCAGCAGCCAAGACAGGGCAGGGTACACCGGGGAGCTGTTTTTT.

The V gene is TRBV25-1, the J gene TRBJ1-2; the D gene is possibly TRBD1 (5 bases). Deletions cut 1 base from V and 4 bases from J, with 10 bases between. Germline V gene sequence: CDR1 MGHDK, CDR2 SYGVNS. This CDR3 has 14 residues. The CDR3 sequence: CASSELGRAYGYTF. DNA for the CDR3: TGTGCCAGCAGTGAATTAGGCAGGGCCTATGGCTACACCTTC.

This chain links TRBV6-5 with TRBJ2-1; TRBD1 is a possible D gene (6 bases). CDR1 is MNHEY, CDR2 SVGAGI, per germline. The V end lost 8 bases, the J end lost 5 bases, and 13 bases lay between the germline ends. The CDR3 has 13 amino acids. CDR3 DNA: TGTGCCAGCCGTAGACAGGCGAACAATGAGCAGTTCTTC. It specifies CASRRQANNEQFF.

The chain couples TRBV24-1 to TRBJ2-3, with 11 bases matching TRBD2. This CDR3 has 17 amino acids. Germline CDR1 is KGHDR and CDR2 is SFDVKD. V trimming: 9 bases; J trimming: 2 bases; junction bases outside the gene matches: 12. CDR3 loop: CATSTNLLAGVTDTQYF. CDR3 coding DNA: TGTGCCACCTCAACTAATTTACTAGCGGGAGTCACAGATACGCAGTATTTT.

This chain joins TRBV28 and TRBJ1-4; D is possibly TRBD1 (5 bases). Germline loops: CDR1 MDHEN, CDR2 SYDVKM. The CDR3 totals 12 residues. The V gene lost 4 bases and the J gene lost 5 bases, with 5 bases spanning the gap. CDR3 loop: CASSWGNEKLFF. CDR3 nucleotide sequence: TGTGCCAGCAGTTGGGGCAATGAAAAACTGTTTTTT.

The rearrangement joins TRBV4-3 to TRBJ1-3; TRBD1 is a possible D gene (6 bases). CDR3 length: 15 amino acids. The V gene lost 1 base and the J gene lost 4 bases, with 11 bases spanning the gap. Germline-derived CDR1 and CDR2 are LGHNA and YSLEER. The CDR3 sequence is CASSQGSGQGNTIYF. The CDR3 DNA is TGCGCCAGCAGCCAAGGATCCGGACAGGGAAACACCATATATTTT.

The rearrangement joins TRBV5-4 to TRBJ2-3, with a tentative D call TRBD2 (5 bases). V was pared by 1 base and J by 1 base, with 13 bases between. CDR3 size: 16 residues. The germline gives CDR1 SGHNT, CDR2 YYREEE (reference sequence). CDR3 loop: CASSLILERGTDTQYF. The CDR3 nucleotides read TGTGCCAGCAGCTTGATCCTTGAGAGGGGCACAGATACGCAGTATTTT.

The chain uses TRBV7-2 and TRBJ1-4, with 8 bases matching TRBD1. Germline lookup yields CDR1 SGHTA and CDR2 FQGNSA. This CDR3 has 14 amino acids. The junction had 3 bases not matched to a gene; V was cut back by 5 bases and J by 4 bases. The CDR3 bases are TGTGCCAGCAGCGAAGACAGGGGTAATGAAAAACTGTTTTTT. It codes for CASSEDRGNEKLFF.

This clone was counted between two and nine times. The rearrangement joins TRBV4-1 to TRBJ1-5; no clear D gene. This CDR3 spans 14 amino acids. Trimming removed 0 bases at V and 2 bases at J, with 5 bases between. Per the germline V gene, CDR1 is MGHRA and CDR2 is YSYEKL. The DNA for the CDR3 is TGCGCCAGCAGCCAAGACGGGGGCAATCAGCCCCAGCATTTT. Encoded protein: CASSQDGGNQPQHF.